This TCR beta chain was identified during a study of shared clonotypes between healthy human individuals. The study's findings and limits: The rarefaction results pointed to incomplete sorted-subset sequencing despite large depth. Compared with memory subsets, naive subsets generally had larger estimated richness.

The method was immunoSEQ multiplex PCR; TCRdb's version includes in-frame clones alone and lacks a portion of them. The sample records about 2 million clones, about 95% being singletons. The CDR3 has 15 residues. V dropped 10 bases and J dropped 6; count of bases not matched to a gene: 14. Germline V CDR1 and CDR2: MNHNS, SASEGT. Naive CD8 isolation took CD45RO-negative cells positively selected for CCR7 and excluded terminally differentiated effector memory CD45RA+ cells. Turning to this clone: Its antigen is not identified.

This chain uses TRBV6-1 with TRBJ2-2, with TRBD1 matching 7 bases. Sequenced input: naive CD8+ T cells sorted from blood. This TCR was recovered from a man aged 18 to 30 in good health. CDR3 DNA sequence: TGTGCCACCGGTGGTACAGGGGTTTTTGCCGGGGAGCTGTTTTTT. As protein: CATGGTGVFAGELFF.